Listed below are T cell receptor beta chains from one sample, sequenced in a study of OX40 agonist ivuxolimab in advanced cancers. Measured with immunoSEQ multiplex PCR; TCRdb has only the in-frame clones, and not every one. Of roughly 70,000 clones detected, about 90% appear once; the ten largest clones hold 2% to 2.5%. The starting material was CD4+ or CD8+ T cells sorted from blood, obtained in a trial of the OX40 agonist ivuxolimab. The receptors here all came from an adult with an advanced solid tumor such as melanoma, head and neck, liver or kidney cancer. The CDR3 runs from the conserved cysteine through the conserved F or W. D genes are given only for firm matches. Not all rows give a size; the values are once, few, many and, for expanded clones, a class.

j_call clone_size d_call v_call cdr3_nt cdr3_aa
TRBJ2-2 - TRBD2 TRBV5-4 TGTGCCAGCAGCTTGGGGGTAGCGGGAGCAGTCGGCACCGGGGAGCTGTTTTTT CASSLGVAGAVGTGELFF
TRBJ1-1 once - TRBV25-1 TGTGCCAGCAGTGAATTAGGGGCAGTTGAAGCTTTCTTT CASSELGAVEAFF
TRBJ1-4 - - TRBV11-2 TGTGCCAGCAGCTTAGACAGGATAGAAAAACTGTTTTTT CASSLDRIEKLFF
TRBJ2-3 - - TRBV19 TGTGCCAGTAGTGCACAGAGCACAGATACGCAGTATTTT CASSAQSTDTQYF
TRBJ2-2 - - TRBV5-1 TGCGCCAGCAGCTTGGGTCCGGGAGTGGACACCGGGGAGCTGTTTTTT CASSLGPGVDTGELFF
TRBJ2-3 - - TRBV11-2 TGTGCCAGCACCGAGGACCCAGATACGCAGTATTTT CASTEDPDTQYF
TRBJ2-7 - - TRBV6-1 TGTGCCAGCACAGAACCTTCAGGACAGCTATACGAGCAGTACTTC CASTEPSGQLYEQYF
TRBJ1-5 - - TRBV28 TGTGCCAGCAGTCCTCCACCTCCGGGGTCTCAGCCCCAGCATTTT CASSPPPPGSQPQHF
TRBJ2-4 few - TRBV5-1 TGCGCCAGCAGCTTGGGGGAGTCCGACATTCAGTACTTC CASSLGESDIQYF
TRBJ2-7 - - TRBV10-3 TGTGCCATCAGTGATTCGTCGGGGTCTAGCGAGCAGTACTTC CAISDSSGSSEQYF
TRBJ1-4 - TRBD1 TRBV2 TGTGCCAGTCAAATGGGACAGGCTGAAAAACTGTTTTTT CASQMGQAEKLFF
TRBJ1-1 - - TRBV30 TGTGCCTGGAGTCGAGGCCTGAACACTGAAGCTTTCTTT CAWSRGLNTEAFF
TRBJ1-1 few TRBD1 TRBV5-4 TGTGCCAGCAGCTCCCGGACAGGGGAAGCTTTCTTT CASSSRTGEAFF
TRBJ2-7 - - TRBV6-1 TGTGCCAGCAGTGAAGAAAGGAGAGGGGGATCCTACGAGCAGTACTTC CASSEERRGGSYEQYF
TRBJ1-2 - - TRBV28 TGTGCCAGCAGTTTAGCCTCCGACCCGGGTGACTATGGCTACACCTTC CASSLASDPGDYGYTF
TRBJ1-6 - TRBD1 TRBV11-2 TGTGCCAGCAGCTTGGGAGGACAGGGAATAGGTTCACCCCTCCACTTT CASSLGGQGIGSPLHF
TRBJ2-1 - TRBD1 TRBV11-1 TGTGCCAGCAGCTTTGACAGGGGGCCCTACAATGAGCAGTTCTTC CASSFDRGPYNEQFF
TRBJ1-2 - - TRBV19 TGTGCCAGTAGTATAGATCTTAACAGGGATGGCTACACCTTC CASSIDLNRDGYTF
TRBJ2-1 - TRBD2 TRBV7-9 TGTGCCAGCAGCTTTGGGGGGGACTACAATGAGCAGTTCTTC CASSFGGDYNEQFF
TRBJ2-7 once TRBD2 TRBV5-4 TGTGCCAGCAGCTCGATCCCCGGGACTAGCAACTACGAGCAGTACTTC CASSSIPGTSNYEQYF
TRBJ2-7 - - TRBV7-9 TGTGCCAGCAGCTTGACACCGGTATACGAGCAGTACTTC CASSLTPVYEQYF
TRBJ1-6 - - TRBV5-6 TGTGCCAGCAGCTTGGGGGGCCGTAATTCACCCCTCCACTTT CASSLGGRNSPLHF
TRBJ1-5 - - TRBV18 TGTGCCAGCTCACCAAACCCCAATCAGCCCCAGCATTTT CASSPNPNQPQHF
TRBJ1-4 - TRBD1 TRBV5-1 TGCGCCAGCAGCTTGGAGACAGGGGGCGCGGGGAGTAATGAAAAACTGTTTTTT CASSLETGGAGSNEKLFF
TRBJ2-5 - TRBD2 TRBV7-2 TGTGCCAGCAGCCGACGACTAGCGGGAGATGAGACCCAGTACTTC CASSRRLAGDETQYF
TRBJ2-4 - - TRBV28 TGTGCCAGCATGCCTCCGGGACCTGGGAGCATTCAGTACTTC CASMPPGPGSIQYF
TRBJ1-6 - - TRBV28 TGTGCCAGCAGCAGAACAGGAGGTGCAAATTCACCCCTCCACTTT CASSRTGGANSPLHF
TRBJ2-1 once - TRBV7-2 TGTGCCAGCAGGTTGGCAGTATACAATGAGCAGTTCTTC CASRLAVYNEQFF
TRBJ2-2 once - TRBV6-5 TGTGCCAGCAGGAGGGACCAAGGGGCCGGGGAGCTGTTTTTT CASRRDQGAGELFF
TRBJ2-2 - - TRBV7-9 TGTGCCAGCAGCTTAGAGCGGGCATACGGGGAGCTGTTTTTT CASSLERAYGELFF
TRBJ1-5 once - TRBV28 TGTGCCAGCAGTTTGATCCGGAATAGCAATCAGCCCCAGCATTTT CASSLIRNSNQPQHF
TRBJ2-3 - TRBD2 TRBV19 TGTGCCAGTAGTTCCCCTAGCGGGGGGACAGATACGCAGTATTTT CASSSPSGGTDTQYF
TRBJ2-5 - - TRBV7-3 TGTGCCAGCAGTCCTCAAGCGGGCAACCAAGAGACCCAGTACTTC CASSPQAGNQETQYF
TRBJ2-3 - - TRBV19 TGTGCCAGTAGTATAAACCTGGAATGGGTTACGCAGTATTTT CASSINLEWVTQYF
TRBJ2-1 - TRBD1 TRBV11-1 TGTGCCAGCAGCTTACTTACAGGGGGGACGGACAATGAGCAGTTCTTC CASSLLTGGTDNEQFF
TRBJ1-1 - - TRBV2 TGTGCCAGCAGGGGGGACTCTTTCACTGAAGCTTTCTTT CASRGDSFTEAFF
TRBJ1-1 - TRBD1 TRBV7-9 TGTGCCAGCAGTCAGGGGGCGAGGACTGAAGCTTTCTTT CASSQGARTEAFF
TRBJ1-1 - - TRBV6-1 TGCGCCAGCAGTGTGGGGGGAAGTCTGAACACTGAAGCTTTCTTT CASSVGGSLNTEAFF
TRBJ1-5 few - TRBV6-1 TGTGCCAGCAGTGTAAGCGGGGGGGCGCGGCAGCCCCAGCATTTT CASSVSGGARQPQHF
TRBJ2-7 - TRBD1 TRBV6-1 TGTGCCAGCAGTACCGGGACAGGGGTAGGGGAGCAGTACTTC CASSTGTGVGEQYF
TRBJ1-1 - - TRBV18 TGTGCCAGCTCCCCTGGTTCCAGTCCTGAAGCTTTCTTT CASSPGSSPEAFF
TRBJ1-3 - - TRBV11-2 TGTGCCAGCAAGGTTAGCTCTGGAAACACCATATATTTT CASKVSSGNTIYF
TRBJ2-7 - - TRBV30 TGTGCCTGGAGTAACCCGCTCCACGAGCAGTACTTC CAWSNPLHEQYF
TRBJ2-3 once - TRBV14 TGTGCCAGCACCCAATTCCGGGCTAGCGGCACAGATACGCAGTATTTT CASTQFRASGTDTQYF
TRBJ2-5 - - TRBV2 TGTGCCAGCATCGGGGAGACCCAGTACTTC CASIGETQYF
TRBJ2-5 - TRBD2 TRBV19 TGTGCCAGTAGTACCAGCGGGAGAACAGAGACCCAGTACTTC CASSTSGRTETQYF
TRBJ1-2 - - TRBV6-1 TGTGCCAGCAGTGACAACGGGGGGGACACCTTC CASSDNGGDTF
TRBJ2-7 few - TRBV30 TGTGCCTGGAGGTCCAGAGGAGGGAGGCAACTCTACGAGCAGTACTTC CAWRSRGGRQLYEQYF
TRBJ2-1 - - TRBV5-6 TGTGCCAGCAGCTTCACTCTGCAGAGCTCCTACAATGAGCAGTTCTTC CASSFTLQSSYNEQFF
TRBJ2-7 - - TRBV4-3 TGCGCCAGCAGCCAAGAGGCACGGGACCCATACGAGCAGTACTTC CASSQEARDPYEQYF
TRBJ2-3 - - TRBV6-4 TGTGCCAGCAGTTCCTCACTAGAACCAGATACGCAGTATTTT CASSSSLEPDTQYF
TRBJ2-2 - TRBD2 TRBV6-6 TGTGCCAGCAGCCGGACTAGCGGAGGCACCGGGGAGCTGTTTTTT CASSRTSGGTGELFF
TRBJ2-7 - - TRBV6-5 TGTGCCAGCAGAGATAATCCCTCCTACGAGCAGTACTTC CASRDNPSYEQYF
TRBJ2-7 - TRBD1 TRBV7-2 TGTGCCAGCAGCGAGGGGACAGCAGCCTACGAGCAGTACTTC CASSEGTAAYEQYF
TRBJ2-7 - TRBD2 TRBV28 TGTGCCAGCACCCCCTGGCGGGAGGGTATAAACGAGCAGTACTTC CASTPWREGINEQYF
TRBJ2-1 once - TRBV29-1 TGCAGCGGTCACAGGGCCAATGAGCAGTTCTTC CSGHRANEQFF
TRBJ2-1 - TRBD1 TRBV2 TGTGCCAGCAGAGCAGGACAGGGTTCCTACAATGAGCAGTTCTTC CASRAGQGSYNEQFF